The 24 T cell receptor beta chains listed next were all sequenced from one sample in a study of regulatory T cells in long-lasting Graves disease. Documented time point: newly diagnosed GD, antithyroid drugs for less than 3 months. The authors made the TCR library using RNA they extracted from PBMCs. The TCR beta library used iRepertoire HTBI primers with Arm-PCR amplification of CDR3. MiXCR, applied by TCRdb to the multiplex PCR reads, yields one record per CDR3 protein. The sample contains 680,000 or so distinct CDR3 sequences, roughly 15% of which appear only once. Another study also made use of these data, one on T cells in Graves' hyperthyroidism and ophthalmopathy.

The sample here was peripheral blood mononuclear cells (PBMCs), taken at new diagnosis, from a patient treated with antithyroid drugs. These receptor sequences come from a woman in her twenties or thirties with Graves disease.

The table lists this clonotype with many counts. This rearrangement joins TRBV12-3 or TRBV12-4 to TRBJ1-5; 10 bases fit TRBD1. This CDR3 region has 13 residues. Unmatched junction bases numbered 5, after V lost 8 bases and J lost 7 bases. The CDR3 spells CASRGTGEQPQHF. CDR3 coding DNA: TGTGCCAGCCGGGGGACAGGGGAGCAGCCCCAGCATTTT.

This clonotype was seen ten or more times. The chain employs TRBV28 and TRBJ1-2; D gene uncertain. CDR1 and CDR2 from the germline V gene are MDHEN and SYDVKM. This CDR3 contains 14 residues. V was cut by 2 bases and J by 4 bases, with 11 bases left in between. This CDR3 is CASSLTVTLYGYTF. The CDR3 DNA sequence: TGTGCCAGCAGTTTAACCGTCACACTCTATGGCTACACCTTC.

This clonotype was observed at least ten times. The rearrangement joins TRBV9 to TRBJ2-3; D may be TRBD1 or TRBD2 (7 bases each). Germline CDR1 and CDR2: SGDLS and YYNGEE. This CDR3 spans 14 amino acids. Between the trimmed V and J ends, which lost 1 base and 6 bases, there was a span of 12 bases. The CDR3 DNA reads as TGTGCCAGCAGCGTAAGACAGGGAGGGGATACGCAGTATTTT. It codes for CASSVRQGGDTQYF.

The sample holds many counts of this clonotype. V and J are TRBV2 and TRBJ2-7, with TRBD1 matching 8 bases. Per the germline V gene, CDR1 is SNHLY and CDR2 is FYNNEI. The ends lost 6 bases at V and 0 bases at J; junction bases unmatched: 7. This CDR3 region has 15 residues. This CDR3 is CASSRDRTSSYEQYF. The DNA of the CDR3 is TGTGCCAGCAGCCGGGACAGGACAAGCTCCTACGAGCAGTACTTC.

This clonotype was seen at least ten times. This rearrangement joins TRBV24-1 to TRBJ2-7; D gene unclear. The CDR3 extends over 13 amino acids. V lost 6 bases and J 2 bases, leaving 10 bases between the germline ends. CDR1 KGHDR and CDR2 SFDVKD come from the germline V gene. The CDR3 sequence: CATSQVGTYEQYF. The CDR3 DNA reads TGTGCCACCAGTCAGGTGGGGACCTACGAGCAGTACTTC.

This clonotype was counted at least ten times. The chain couples TRBV2 to TRBJ2-3; D gene ambiguous. This CDR3 is built from 12 residues. CDR1 is SNHLY and CDR2 is FYNNEI in the germline V gene. Trimming stripped 6 bases from V and 5 bases from J, with 9 bases between. CDR3 region: CASRADLDTQYF. The CDR3 nucleotides are TGTGCCAGCAGAGCAGACCTAGATACGCAGTATTTT. The whole variable domain, filled in from reference TRBV2 and TRBJ2-3, reads EPEVTQTPSHQVTQMGQEVILRCVPISNHLYFYWYRQILGQKVEFLVSFYNNEISEKSEIFDDQFSVERPDGSNFTLKIRSTKLEDSAMYFCASRADLDTQYFGPGTRLTVL.

The rearrangement joins TRBV28 to TRBJ2-4; the D is unclear. The length of the CDR3 is 12 residues. Germline CDR1 reads MDHEN; CDR2 reads SYDVKM. The germline V and J ends were trimmed by 3 bases and 7 bases, with 7 bases remaining between them. CDR3 in DNA: TGTGCCAGCAGTTTGGTGGCGAACATTCAGTACTTC. It codes for CASSLVANIQYF. Based on the CDR3 plus reference TRBV28 and TRBJ2-4, the full variable domain is DVKVTQSSRYLVKRTGEKVFLECVQDMDHENMFWYRQDPGLGLRLIYFSYDVKMKEKGDIPEGYSVSREKKERFSLILESASTNQTSMYLCASSLVANIQYFGAGTRLSVL.

The J gene is TRBJ1-1, the V gene TRBV11-2; possible D gene TRBD1, 5 bases. Trimming removed 1 base from V and 10 bases from J, with 10 bases in between. The germline CDR1 and CDR2 sequences are SGHAT and FQNNGV. The CDR3 is 12 amino acids. CDR3 DNA sequence: TGTGCCAGCAGCTTAGCGGGGGGTATAGCTTTCTTT. Protein sequence: CASSLAGGIAFF. The entire variable domain, with the rest obtained from reference TRBV11-2 and TRBJ1-1, is as follows: EAGVAQSPRYKIIEKRQSVAFWCNPISGHATLYWYQQILGQGPKLLIQFQNNGVVDDSQLPKDRFSAERLKGVDSTLKIQPAKLEDSAVYLCASSLAGGIAFFGQGTRLTVV.

The chain joins TRBV19 to TRBJ1-1; a weak D match, TRBD1 (5 bases). The V end was cut by 3 bases, the J end by 0 bases, with 17 bases between. The germline CDR1 and CDR2 sequences are LNHDA and SQIVND (reference sequence). The CDR3 contains 17 residues. CDR3 DNA: TGTGCCAGTAGTATTTTTTTGGGGCGGCGGATGAACACTGAAGCTTTCTTT. The encoded protein is CASSIFLGRRMNTEAFF.

The gene calls are TRBV5-1 and TRBJ2-3; no clear D gene. The V gene lost 0 bases and the J gene lost 12 bases, with 17 bases spanning the gap. The CDR3 spans 14 residues. The germline V gene encodes CDR1 SGHRS and CDR2 YFSETQ. The CDR3 DNA reads TGCGCCAGCAGCTTGGTACTTCCAAAGTTGGGCCAGTATTTT. Protein sequence: CASSLVLPKLGQYF. Filled out from reference TRBV5-1 and TRBJ2-3, the complete variable domain reads KAGVTQTPRYLIKTRGQQVTLSCSPISGHRSVSWYQQTPGQGLQFLFEYFSETQRNKGNFPGRFSGRQFSNSRSEMNVSTLELGDSALYLCASSLVLPKLGQYFGPGTRLTVL.

A few counts support this clonotype. The chain has TRBV7-2 and TRBJ2-3; the match to TRBD2 covers 9 bases. Germline CDR1 reads SGHTA; CDR2 reads FQGNSA. Unmatched junction bases numbered 5, after V lost 2 bases and J lost 5 bases. The CDR3 has 15 amino acids. Here the CDR3 reads CASSLIIAGVDTQYF. The DNA for the CDR3 is TGTGCCAGCAGCTTAATAATAGCGGGAGTAGATACGCAGTATTTT.

Concerning this clonotype: One base away lies a much larger clone, so this may be a sequencing read error. This sequence joins TRBV2 and TRBJ2-1; 9 nucleotides align to TRBD2. The DNA end lines up better with TRBJ2-5; the J call may be wrong. The germline CDR1 and CDR2 sequences are SNHLY and FYNNEI. The CDR3 is 15 amino acids. The CDR3 DNA reads as TGTGCCAGCAGCAAGGGACTAGCCCCACGAGAGACCCAGTACTTC. Translating gives CASSKGLAPRETQYF.

The chain carries TRBV3-1 and TRBJ2-1; 9 positions agree with TRBD1. The CDR3 covers 12 residues. V trimming: 1 base; J trimming: 15 bases; junction bases outside the gene matches: 4. Germline lookup yields CDR1 LGHDT and CDR2 YNNKEL (reference sequence). The CDR3 nucleotides read TGTGCCAGCAGCCAAGGGGACAGGGAAAGGTTCTTC. It is translated as CASSQGDRERFF.

This clonotype showed up many times. The chain recombines TRBV15 with TRBJ2-5; D is possibly TRBD2 (6 bases). Germline CDR1 is LNHNV and CDR2 is YYDKDF (reference sequence). The CDR3 spans 13 residues. Trimming took 4 bases from V and 4 from J, leaving 10 bases between them. The CDR3 here is CATSMGGGETQYF. As DNA, the CDR3 is TGTGCCACCAGCATGGGGGGTGGAGAGACCCAGTACTTC.

This clonotype was detected a few times. The J gene is TRBJ2-7, the V gene TRBV5-1; 9 positions match TRBD1. Losses at the gene ends were 4 bases for V and 1 base for J; bases not matched to a gene: 3. The CDR3 length is 14 residues. Germline CDR1 and CDR2: SGHRS and YFSETQ. CDR3 bases: TGCGCCAGCAGCATGGACAGGGGTTCCTACGAGCAGTACTTC. It codes for CASSMDRGSYEQYF.

This clonotype was counted ten times or more. V gene TRBV28 combines with J gene TRBJ1-1, with 9 positions matching TRBD1. After removal of 9 bases from V and 5 bases from J, the junction contained 13 bases not matched to a gene. The germline CDR1 and CDR2 sequences are MDHEN and SYDVKM. There are 15 residues in the CDR3. CDR3 amino acids: CASLGLGQGLTEAFF. In DNA form, the CDR3 reads TGTGCCAGTCTAGGTTTGGGACAGGGTTTGACTGAAGCTTTCTTT. Complete variable domain (other parts from reference TRBV28 and TRBJ1-1): DVKVTQSSRYLVKRTGEKVFLECVQDMDHENMFWYRQDPGLGLRLIYFSYDVKMKEKGDIPEGYSVSREKKERFSLILESASTNQTSMYLCASLGLGQGLTEAFFGQGTRLTVV.

This clonotype was seen a handful of times. The genes are TRBV6-2 or TRBV6-3 and TRBJ1-6, with D unclear. Trimming took off 6 bases at V and 9 bases at J, with 24 bases between the two ends. Germline V gene sequence: CDR1 MNHEY, CDR2 SVGEGT. The CDR3 consists of 17 residues. The CDR3 nucleotides read TGTGCCAGCAGCCGCGCCCGATCGACGGGAGCGAGTTCACCCCTCCACTTT. Its translation is CASSRARSTGASSPLHF.

The chain combines TRBV10-3 with TRBJ1-1; D is unresolved. CDR1 ENHRY and CDR2 SYGVKD come from the germline V gene. The V and J ends lost 6 bases and 3 bases respectively, with 11 bases between them. CDR3 length equals 13 residues. The CDR3 protein is CAIRSLGDTEAFF. The CDR3 DNA follows: TGTGCCATCAGATCCCTTGGGGACACTGAAGCTTTCTTT.

This clonotype was seen more than once but under ten times. The chain joins TRBV30 to TRBJ1-2; 7 bases align to TRBD1. CDR1 and CDR2 from the germline V gene are GTSNPN and SVGIG (reference sequence). The V and J ends lost 4 bases and 5 bases, in that order; junction bases with no gene match: 7. CDR3 length: 13 residues. CDR3 residues: CAWNEGAYYGYTF. The CDR3 DNA reads as TGTGCCTGGAATGAGGGGGCCTATTATGGCTACACCTTC.

The rearrangement joins TRBV20-1 to TRBJ2-4, with D perhaps assigned TRBD1 or TRBD2 (6 bases each). The CDR3 spans 14 residues. With 0 bases removed from V and 4 bases from J, the gap between germline ends came to 10 bases. Looked up from germline, CDR1 is DFQATT and CDR2 is SNEGSKA (reference sequence). The CDR3 is CSARDEGGKNIQYF. The DNA of the CDR3 is TGCAGTGCTAGAGACGAGGGGGGAAAAAACATTCAGTACTTC.

This clonotype showed up many times. This chain connects TRBV12-3 or TRBV12-4 to TRBJ2-1; 11 positions agree with TRBD1. The J call may be incorrect, as the DNA end agrees better with TRBJ2-5. This CDR3 has 16 amino acids. The CDR3 region is CASSSGGQGAGETQYF. The CDR3 DNA sequence: TGTGCCAGCAGTTCGGGAGGACAGGGGGCTGGGGAGACCCAGTACTTC.

This clonotype was recorded at least ten times. The chain uses TRBV7-2 and TRBJ2-3, with TRBD2 identical over 13 bases. V shed 4 bases and J 0 bases; nucleotides not matched to a gene: 7. CDR1 SGHTA and CDR2 FQGNSA come from the germline V gene. This CDR3 has 18 amino acids. CDR3 residues: CASSYRTSGSGSTDTQYF. CDR3 in DNA: TGTGCCAGCAGCTACAGGACTAGCGGGAGTGGAAGCACAGATACGCAGTATTTT.

CDR3 DNA: TGTGCCGCCAGGGCCGGGGCCCCCTATGGCTACACCTTC. It yields the protein CAARAGAPYGYTF. This chain joins TRBV6-2 or TRBV6-3 and TRBJ1-2; weak D call: TRBD1 (5 bases). The CDR3 totals 13 residues. CDR1 and CDR2 from the germline V gene are MNHEY and SVGEGT. Trimming removed 11 bases at V and 4 bases at J, with 17 bases between.

This clonotype occurred many times. The junction departs from germline at one end; a sequencing error may be responsible. This CDR3 is CASSPDRAYYGYTF. As DNA, the CDR3 is TGCGCCAGCAGCCCGGACAGGGCTTACTATGGCTACACCTTC. The V and J genes are TRBV28 and TRBJ1-2, with 8 nucleotides matching TRBD1. Germline CDR1 is MDHEN and CDR2 is SYDVKM. This CDR3 contains 14 residues.